This TCR beta chain was observed in a study of T cells in Graves' hyperthyroidism and ophthalmopathy. Study-wide background: Upon initial diagnosis and before any treatment, peripheral blood was collected.

The table lists this clonotype with a few counts. Its antigen remains unknown. Cells are PBMCs isolated from roughly 9.3 ml of fresh blood. Study-level points and caveats: Peripheral blood also featured most of the thyroid clonotypes expanded above 0.001.

The CDR3 is 16 residues long. V shed 6 bases and J shed 1 base, with 16 bases lying between them. The TCR beta CDR3 regions underwent amplification using RNA transcripts as the source. A set of HTBI primers served as the primers for a first-round RT-PCR of the TCR CDR3. TCRdb re-called the multiplex PCR reads with MiXCR, one entry per CDR3 protein. Among around 370,000 distinct CDR3 sequences listed, 15% to 20% were seen once. Sample: blood. J is TRBJ1-5 and V is TRBV12-3 or TRBV12-4, with a tentative D call TRBD1 (6 bases). This clonotype originated in a man in his late teens or twenties with Graves' ophthalmopathy. The CDR3 loop reads CASSHGGQSSNQPQHF. CDR3 nucleotides: TGTGCCAGCAGCCATGGGGGCCAGTCCAGCAATCAGCCCCAGCATTTT.